The source of this T cell receptor beta chain is a study of Ad26.COV2.S vaccination and SARS-CoV-2 variants. The sample's treatment: 19 received Ad26.COV2.S at low or high dose, single or two shots; about 5 received placebo; per-sample allocation not given. Sampling was done on day 63 after the first vaccine or placebo injection. Profiling relied on immunoSEQ multiplex PCR, and the TCRdb table lists in-frame clones only, not all of them. Among a few hundred thousand clones listed, around 87% were seen once. This TCR derives from a person between 18 and 59 years old who received the Ad26.COV2.S COVID-19 vaccine or a placebo. The sequences come from peripheral blood, collected in a trial of Ad26.COV2.S vaccine versus placebo.

As DNA, the CDR3 is TGTGCCAGCAGCCAACTAGCGGGGCAGACCGAGCAGTACTTC. It specifies CASSQLAGQTEQYF. The chain joins TRBV14 to TRBJ2-7; 9 bases are shared with TRBD2. V shed 2 bases, J shed 6 bases, and the junction held 5 bases outside the gene matches. CDR1 SGHDN and CDR2 FVKESK come from the germline V gene. The CDR3 is 14 amino acids.